The 31 T cell receptor beta chains listed next were all sequenced from one sample in a study of T-cell memory formation after mild COVID-19. TCRdb independently ran MiXCR on the 5' RACE reads; one entry per CDR3 protein. The table has around 160,000 distinct CDR3 sequences, more than 9% seen once. Sequencing was performed on PBMCs or a T cell subset sorted from them (not recorded which). The receptors shown here come from a young man who had mild COVID-19 (a few samples of this study predate the infection). Cell type and time point are not known.

The J gene is TRBJ1-3, the V gene TRBV2; D possibly corresponds to TRBD1 (6 bases). This CDR3 contains 14 residues. Trimming shortened V by 6 bases and J by 3 bases, and 12 bases separated the two germline ends. Germline lookup yields CDR1 SNHLY and CDR2 FYNNEI. In DNA form, the CDR3 reads TGTGCCAGCAGGACACAGGGATTTGGAAACACCATATATTTT. The encoded protein is CASRTQGFGNTIYF.

The chain recombines TRBV24-1 with TRBJ2-3; 7 bases map to TRBD2. This CDR3 region has 14 residues. CDR1 is KGHDR and CDR2 is SFDVKD in the germline V gene. V shed 7 bases, J shed 5 bases, and the junction held 8 bases outside the gene matches. As DNA, the CDR3 is TGTGCCACCAGCTCCGGGACTAACGAAGATACGCAGTATTTT. Its protein is CATSSGTNEDTQYF.

V and J are TRBV20-1 and TRBJ2-3; TRBD1 matches 9 bases. The CDR3 length is 16 residues. V shed 5 bases, J shed 2 bases, and the junction held 11 bases outside the gene matches. Germline V gene data show CDR1 as DFQATT and CDR2 as SNEGSKA (reference sequence). The chain's CDR3 is CSARSGQGPTTDTQYF. In nucleotides, the CDR3 is TGCAGTGCTCGAAGCGGACAGGGGCCAACCACAGATACGCAGTATTTT.

The V and J genes are TRBV24-1 and TRBJ2-1, with 9 bases matching TRBD2. The CDR3 is 17 amino acids. CDR1 KGHDR and CDR2 SFDVKD come from the germline V gene. V lost 6 bases, J lost 4 bases, and 12 bases stayed unmatched. The CDR3 loop reads CATSTLGVAGEYNEQFF. The CDR3 coding sequence is TGTGCCACCAGTACACTTGGTGTAGCGGGAGAATACAATGAGCAGTTCTTC.

This clonotype came up many times. The gene calls are TRBV29-1 and TRBJ2-2; D is possibly TRBD2 (6 bases). V was shortened by 3 bases and J by 2 bases, with 10 bases between the two germline ends. Per the germline V gene, CDR1 is SQVTM and CDR2 is ANQGSEA. The CDR3 covers 14 residues. Here the CDR3 reads CSVDPGENTGELFF. Written as DNA, the CDR3 is TGCAGCGTTGACCCGGGGGAAAACACCGGGGAGCTGTTTTTT.

The V call is TRBV5-1, the J call TRBJ2-7, with D possibly matching TRBD1 (5 bases). The last part of the DNA fits TRBJ2-5 better; the J call may be wrong. The germline CDR1 and CDR2 sequences are SGHRS and YFSETQ. CDR3 length: 14 amino acids. The DNA for the CDR3 is TGCGCCAGCAGCTTGATAGGGGCGCTGGAGACCCAGTACTTC. Protein: CASSLIGALETQYF.

This rearrangement joins TRBV28 to TRBJ1-2; maybe TRBD1 (5 bases). CDR1 is MDHEN and CDR2 is SYDVKM in the germline V gene. Trimming took 10 bases from V and 4 from J, leaving 19 bases between them. The CDR3 is made up of 14 amino acids. CDR3 residues: CATLPGFVGYGYTF. The CDR3 nucleotides read TGTGCCACCCTCCCAGGGTTCGTGGGCTATGGCTACACCTTC.

This clonotype was found once. The chain recombines TRBV10-1 with TRBJ2-7; 11 bases agree with TRBD2. The CDR3 is 17 residues long. CDR1 WNHNN and CDR2 SYGVQD come from the germline V gene (reference sequence). V lost 0 bases, J lost 1 base, and 5 bases stayed unmatched. This chain's CDR3 is CASSESRASGGSYEQYF. The DNA for the CDR3 is TGCGCCAGCAGTGAGTCAAGGGCTAGCGGGGGGTCCTACGAGCAGTACTTC.

This clonotype was detected a few times. The chain carries TRBV30 and TRBJ1-1; 7 bases line up with TRBD1. The CDR3 contains 17 residues. V shed 0 bases, J shed 1 base, and the junction held 11 bases outside the gene matches. CDR1 is GTSNPN and CDR2 is SVGIG in the germline V gene (reference sequence). The CDR3 spells CAWSVSRGYRENTEAFF. CDR3 nucleotides: TGTGCCTGGAGTGTAAGCAGGGGGTACAGGGAGAACACTGAAGCTTTCTTT.

The chain combines TRBV12-5 with TRBJ2-5; D may be TRBD1 or TRBD2 (5 bases each). CDR1 is LGHNT, CDR2 FRNRAP, per germline. Trimming took off 1 base at V and 5 bases at J, with 11 bases between the two ends. The CDR3 runs 14 residues. The DNA of the CDR3 is TGTGCTAGTGGTTTGGCGGGGCTGGGGGAGACCCAGTACTTC. It specifies CASGLAGLGETQYF.

This clonotype came up a few times. The chain uses TRBV13 and TRBJ2-3, with D tentatively TRBD1 or TRBD2 (6 bases each). Germline lookup yields CDR1 PRHDT and CDR2 FYEKMQ (reference sequence). Trimming shortened V by 4 bases and J by 9 bases, and 14 bases separated the two germline ends. This CDR3 is 13 amino acids long. In DNA, the CDR3 is TGTGCCAGCAGCTCCGCGGGACAATACACGCAGTATTTT. Translated: CASSSAGQYTQYF.

This clonotype showed up just a few times. V is TRBV7-9 and J is TRBJ2-3, with D tentatively TRBD2 (6 bases). The CDR3 totals 13 residues. The V end was cut by 2 bases, the J end by 5 bases, with 8 bases between. Germline values: CDR1 SEHNR, CDR2 FQNEAQ (reference sequence). The CDR3 loop reads CASSLRLVDTQYF. CDR3 bases: TGTGCCAGCAGCTTAAGACTAGTAGATACGCAGTATTTT.

This clonotype was counted ten times or more. V gene TRBV11-2 combines with J gene TRBJ2-6; D gene uncertain. V dropped 8 bases and J dropped 0 bases, with 5 bases sitting between them. In germline, CDR1 is SGHAT, CDR2 FQNNGV. The CDR3 runs 13 residues. CDR3: CASSLSGANVLTF. CDR3 DNA: TGTGCCAGCTCCCTCTCTGGGGCCAACGTCCTGACTTTC. Full variable domain (remainder filled in from reference TRBV11-2 and TRBJ2-6): EAGVAQSPRYKIIEKRQSVAFWCNPISGHATLYWYQQILGQGPKLLIQFQNNGVVDDSQLPKDRFSAERLKGVDSTLKIQPAKLEDSAVYLCASSLSGANVLTFGAGSRLTVL.

In this sample, this clonotype turned up many times. The chain combines TRBV7-9 with TRBJ1-3; a weak D match, TRBD1 (6 bases). CDR3 length: 14 amino acids. Between the trimmed V and J ends, which lost 6 bases and 0 bases, there was a span of 9 bases. Germline CDR1 is SEHNR and CDR2 is FQNEAQ (reference sequence). The CDR3 DNA sequence: TGTGCCAGCAGTTGGACAGCCTCTGGAAACACCATATATTTT. It yields the protein CASSWTASGNTIYF.

V gene TRBV29-1 combines with J gene TRBJ2-1, with D possibly being TRBD1 (6 bases). Germline-derived CDR1 and CDR2 are SQVTM and ANQGSEA. The CDR3 has 13 amino acids. Trimming pared 6 bases from V and 4 bases from J, leaving 13 bases between. The CDR3 loop is CSVVTTGYNEQFF. CDR3 bases: TGCAGCGTAGTAACGACAGGATACAATGAGCAGTTCTTC.

Many counts were recorded for this clonotype. The gene calls are TRBV20-1 and TRBJ1-1; perhaps TRBD1 as D (5 bases). The CDR3 has 14 amino acids. Trimming removed 6 bases at V and 3 bases at J, with 17 bases between. From germline, CDR1 is DFQATT and CDR2 SNEGSKA (reference sequence). The CDR3 nucleotides read TGCAGTGCCGAAGGCGTCCCAGGGTACACTGAAGCTTTCTTT. This translates into CSAEGVPGYTEAFF.

J is TRBJ1-5 and V is TRBV6-1; maybe TRBD1 (5 bases). The CDR3 covers 14 residues. The V gene's germline CDR1 is MNHNS and CDR2 SASEGT. The V and J ends lost 5 bases and 1 base respectively, with 9 bases between them. The CDR3 spells CASSQEGSNQPQHF. The CDR3 DNA is TGTGCCAGCAGTCAGGAGGGGAGCAATCAGCCCCAGCATTTT.

The rearrangement links TRBV3-1 to TRBJ2-4; no clear D gene. Germline CDR1 LGHDT, CDR2 YNNKEL (reference sequence). V lost 6 bases to trimming and J lost 1 base, with 7 bases between them. The CDR3 extends over 13 amino acids. CDR3 sequence: CASSSWAKNIQYF. The DNA of the CDR3 is TGTGCCAGCAGTTCATGGGCCAAAAACATTCAGTACTTC.

This clonotype was found a few times. The CDR3 loop is CATSDRDGPYGYTF. The CDR3, as DNA: TGTGCCACCAGTGACCGGGACGGGCCTTATGGCTACACCTTC. The rearrangement links TRBV24-1 to TRBJ1-2, with a possible D match to TRBD1 (5 bases). This CDR3 is 14 amino acids long. Germline-derived CDR1 and CDR2 are KGHDR and SFDVKD. V was pared by 4 bases and J by 5 bases, with 13 bases between.

This clonotype showed up just a few times. The CDR3 protein is CASSGGGASPLHF. CDR3 bases: TGTGCCAGCAGCGGTGGGGGGGCCTCACCCCTCCACTTT. The chain joins TRBV12-3 or TRBV12-4 to TRBJ1-6; TRBD1 might be the D (6 bases). The CDR3 has 13 residues. Trimming took off 6 bases at V and 10 bases at J, with 13 bases between the two ends.

This clonotype has a count of ten or more. The V gene is TRBV6-2 or TRBV6-3, the J gene TRBJ2-7; unclear D gene. Germline CDR1 is MNHEY and CDR2 is SVGEGT. CDR3 length: 15 residues. V lost 6 bases, J lost 4 bases, and 19 bases lay in between. CDR3 in DNA: TGTGCCAGCAGCTCGATCGTGGTGCCCCTGTACGAGCAGTACTTC. Translation gives CASSSIVVPLYEQYF.

This clonotype has only a few counts. V and J are TRBV20-1 and TRBJ2-5; 8 positions match TRBD2. CDR3 length: 13 amino acids. The trim removed 5 bases at V and 4 bases at J, leaving 6 bases unmatched. Germline V CDR1 and CDR2: DFQATT, SNEGSKA (reference sequence). CDR3 DNA sequence: TGCAGTGCTCCTCGGGCGGGGGGAGAGACCCAGTACTTC. This codes for CSAPRAGGETQYF.

This clonotype was detected ten times or more. J is TRBJ2-5 and V is TRBV7-3, with a possible D match to TRBD2 (7 bases). The CDR3 runs to 15 residues. V was cut by 5 bases and J by 5 bases, with 18 bases left in between. CDR1 SGHTA and CDR2 FQGTGA come from the germline V gene. CDR3 amino acids: CASSPTAGAGETQYF. The CDR3 region has the DNA TGTGCCAGCAGCCCTACCGCGGGGGCCGGGGAGACCCAGTACTTC.

Turning to this clonotype: This may arise from a read error, as a much more abundant clone is one base away. V usage is TRBV7-2 and J usage is TRBJ2-2, with D uncertain. The ends were cut back, 2 bases at V and 7 bases at J, with 5 bases in the middle. Germline-derived CDR1 and CDR2 are SGHTA and FQGNSA. The length of the CDR3 is 12 residues. The CDR3 sequence: CASSLYGGELFF. The DNA of the CDR3 is TGTGCCAGCAGCTTATACGGCGGGGAGCTGTTTTTT.

This clonotype was observed a few times. The chain links TRBV7-2 to TRBJ2-1, with TRBD2 identical over 9 bases. V lost 5 bases to trimming and J lost 0 bases; unmatched junction nucleotides: 8. There are 17 residues in the CDR3. Looked up from germline, CDR1 is SGHTA and CDR2 is FQGNSA. CDR3 in amino acids: CASSESGGPASYNEQFF. CDR3 in DNA: TGTGCCAGCAGCGAGAGCGGGGGGCCGGCCTCCTACAATGAGCAGTTCTTC. The entire variable domain, with the rest obtained from reference TRBV7-2 and TRBJ2-1, is as follows: GAGVSQSPSNKVTEKGKDVELRCDPISGHTALYWYRQSLGQGLEFLIYFQGNSAPDKSGLPSDRFSAERTGGSVSTLTIQRTQQEDSAVYLCASSESGGPASYNEQFFGPGTRLTVL.

This clonotype was observed a few times. The chain is built from TRBV6-5 and TRBJ2-2, with D perhaps TRBD1 (5 bases). Germline V lookup: CDR1 MNHEY, CDR2 SVGAGI. V was trimmed by 3 bases and J by 2 bases, leaving 13 bases between them. The CDR3 sequence is 16 residues long. The CDR3 nucleotides read TGTGCCAGCAGTTATAGGGGTAGGGTCAACACCGGGGAGCTGTTTTTT. It is translated as CASSYRGRVNTGELFF.

The chain recombines TRBV20-1 with TRBJ2-5, with TRBD2 matching 7 bases. Looked up from germline, CDR1 is DFQATT and CDR2 is SNEGSKA (reference sequence). After removal of 3 bases from V and 4 bases from J, the junction contained 5 bases not matched to a gene. CDR3 length equals 13 residues. In nucleotides, the CDR3 is TGCAGTGCTAGCGGGGGGTCTTCAGAGACCCAGTACTTC. Translation: CSASGGSSETQYF.

This clonotype was seen repeatedly, ten times or more. V gene TRBV20-1 combines with J gene TRBJ1-2, with a possible D match to TRBD1 (5 bases). CDR1 and CDR2 from the germline V gene are DFQATT and SNEGSKA (reference sequence). Between the trimmed V and J ends, which lost 0 bases and 6 bases, there was a span of 11 bases. The CDR3 runs 13 residues. The CDR3 loop is CSARDWGRDGYTF. The CDR3, as DNA: TGCAGTGCTAGAGACTGGGGGAGGGATGGCTACACCTTC.

This clonotype was counted a few times. The chain has TRBV15 and TRBJ2-3; 9 positions agree with TRBD2. This CDR3 region has 16 residues. Germline V lookup: CDR1 LNHNV, CDR2 YYDKDF (reference sequence). With V trimmed by 0 bases and J by 1 base, 2 bases remained unmatched. CDR3 amino acids: CATSRDQRGGTDTQYF. CDR3 coding DNA: TGTGCCACCAGCAGAGACCAGCGGGGGGGCACAGATACGCAGTATTTT.

This clonotype was seen more than once but under ten times. The chain couples TRBV6-5 to TRBJ1-3, with unresolved D. V was clipped by 0 bases and J by 4 bases, with 13 bases between them. The CDR3 runs 16 residues. Germline CDR1 and CDR2: MNHEY and SVGAGI. In DNA, the CDR3 is TGTGCCAGCAGTTACTCGATACTCCAGCCAGGAAACACCATATATTTT. Translation: CASSYSILQPGNTIYF.

This clonotype was recorded a few times. This chain links TRBV6-5 with TRBJ1-6; no firm D call. V was shortened by 6 bases and J by 4 bases, with 10 bases between the two germline ends. Germline V gives CDR1 MNHEY, CDR2 SVGAGI. The CDR3 is made up of 14 amino acids. The DNA for the CDR3 is TGTGCCAGCAGACCCCCCTTATATAATTCACCCCTCCACTTT. Amino acid sequence: CASRPPLYNSPLHF.